These 17 T cell receptor beta chains originate from one sample sequenced in a study of T cell changes during pregnancy in multiple sclerosis. Sequencing was performed with immunoSEQ multiplex PCR; in TCRdb, only in-frame clones are kept and a portion is missing. The table shows 70,000 to 75,000 clones, with 70% to 90% occurring only once. Sequences were derived from peripheral blood, sampled before pregnancy. Receptors originate from a female donor with multiple sclerosis, enrolled in a pregnancy study.

Concerning this clone itself: This specimen includes other DNA sequences encoding the same CDR3. The chain carries TRBV5-1 and TRBJ1-1; 7 bases map to TRBD1. The V gene's germline CDR1 is SGHRS and CDR2 YFSETQ. J lost 3 bases, V lost 2 bases, and 1 base had no gene match. The CDR3 is 13 amino acids. The CDR3 DNA reads TGCGCCAGCAGCTTTCAGGGGGACACTGAAGCTTTCTTT. Its translation: CASSFQGDTEAFF.

The chain uses TRBV5-1 and TRBJ1-2; 11 nucleotides align to TRBD1. Germline V gene sequence: CDR1 SGHRS, CDR2 YFSETQ. There are 19 residues in the CDR3. V was clipped by 2 bases and J by 7 bases; unmatched bases: 19. The CDR3 reads CASSLNPGTYGTGGRGYTF. In DNA, the CDR3 is TGCGCCAGCAGCTTAAATCCCGGGACATATGGGACAGGGGGTCGTGGCTACACCTTC.

This sequence joins TRBV5-8 and TRBJ2-1; possibly TRBD1 for D (5 bases). This CDR3 spans 13 amino acids. Between the trimmed V and J ends, which lost 9 bases and 3 bases, there was a span of 13 bases. Per the germline V gene, CDR1 is SGHTS and CDR2 is YDEGEE. In DNA form, the CDR3 reads TGTGCCACCCCCAGGGTGGTCTACAATGAGCAGTTCTTC. Translating it yields CATPRVVYNEQFF.

This chain links TRBV27 with TRBJ1-2; D is possibly TRBD1 (5 bases). Germline-derived CDR1 and CDR2 are MNHEY and SMNVEV (reference sequence). The V gene lost 2 bases and the J gene lost 2 bases, with 12 bases spanning the gap. The CDR3 totals 15 residues. This chain's CDR3 is CASSLLGGTNYGYTF. In nucleotides, the CDR3 is TGTGCCAGCAGTTTACTGGGCGGGACGAACTATGGCTACACCTTC.

This clone was observed a few times. The gene calls are TRBV5-1 and TRBJ1-2; 7 nucleotides match TRBD1. The CDR3 has 14 residues. J was trimmed by 3 bases and V by 4 bases; bases with no gene match: 6. Looked up from germline, CDR1 is SGHRS and CDR2 is YFSETQ. The CDR3 spells CASSAGGPDYGYTF. DNA for the CDR3: TGCGCCAGCAGCGCAGGGGGGCCGGACTATGGCTACACCTTC.

CDR3 sequence: CASSIRLAVNYEQYF. The DNA for the CDR3 is TGTGCCAGTAGTATACGACTAGCGGTTAACTACGAGCAGTACTTC. The chain is built from TRBV19 and TRBJ2-7; TRBD2 matches at 9 bases. The CDR3 extends over 15 amino acids. J lost 3 bases, V lost 2 bases, and 5 bases had no gene match. Per germline, CDR1 LNHDA and CDR2 SQIVND (reference sequence).

V is TRBV7-8 and J is TRBJ1-6; 10 bases match TRBD1. With V trimmed by 5 bases and J by 5 bases, 3 bases remained unmatched. The CDR3 runs to 15 residues. Looked up from germline, CDR1 is SGHVS and CDR2 is FQNEAQ. In nucleotides, the CDR3 is TGTGCCAGCAGCGGCGGGACAGGGGATAATTCACCCCTCCACTTT. Amino acids: CASSGGTGDNSPLHF. The whole variable domain, filled in from reference TRBV7-8 and TRBJ1-6, reads GAGVSQSPRYKVAKRGQDVALRCDPISGHVSLFWYQQALGQGPEFLTYFQNEAQLDKSGLPSDRFFAERPEGSVSTLKIQRTQQEDSAVYLCASSGGTGDNSPLHFGNGTRLTVT.

This clone was detected once. The V gene is TRBV30, the J gene TRBJ2-1, with TRBD2 matching over 11 bases. This CDR3 has 16 amino acids. The trim removed 2 bases at V and 4 bases at J, leaving 7 bases unmatched. The germline gives CDR1 GTSNPN, CDR2 SVGIG (reference sequence). CDR3: CAWSQELAGAYNEQFF. Here the CDR3 DNA reads TGTGCCTGGAGTCAGGAACTAGCGGGAGCTTACAATGAGCAGTTCTTC.

V and J are TRBV6-1 and TRBJ2-7; maybe TRBD2 (5 bases). Trimming stripped 8 bases from V and 6 bases from J, with 17 bases between. The CDR3 is 13 residues long. CDR1 is MNHNS and CDR2 is SASEGT in the germline V gene. The CDR3 DNA reads TGTGCCAGCGGGAGTCCCGGAGCCGTCGAGCAGTACTTC. Residues: CASGSPGAVEQYF.

The chain combines TRBV5-1 with TRBJ2-7; 9 nucleotides line up with TRBD1. Per germline, CDR1 SGHRS and CDR2 YFSETQ. The V gene end was trimmed by 4 bases and the J gene end by 5 bases; junction bases not matched to a gene: 7. This CDR3 region has 14 residues. CDR3: CASSGLGQGNEQYF. CDR3 nucleotide sequence: TGCGCCAGCAGCGGATTGGGACAGGGTAACGAGCAGTACTTC.

The chain is built from TRBV7-9 and TRBJ1-5; 11 bases are a match to TRBD1. The CDR3 is 14 amino acids. V shed 3 bases and J 6 bases; nucleotides not matched to a gene: 1. From germline, CDR1 is SEHNR and CDR2 FQNEAQ (reference sequence). This CDR3 is CASSLDRGLQPQHF. DNA for the CDR3: TGTGCCAGCAGCTTGGACAGGGGGCTTCAGCCCCAGCATTTT. Supplemented by reference TRBV7-9 and TRBJ1-5, the full variable domain reads DTGVSQNPRHKITKRGQNVTFRCDPISEHNRLYWYRQTLGQGPEFLTYFQNEAQLEKSRLLSDRFSAERPKGSFSTLEIQRTEQGDSAMYLCASSLDRGLQPQHFGDGTRLSIL.

This clone was observed a handful of times. The genes are TRBV5-1 and TRBJ2-7, with TRBD1 identical over 7 bases. The germline CDR1 and CDR2 sequences are SGHRS and YFSETQ. This CDR3 spans 14 amino acids. J lost 4 bases, V lost 3 bases, and 7 bases had no gene match. The CDR3 sequence: CASSSQGLPYEQYF. CDR3 bases: TGCGCCAGCAGCTCACAGGGGCTCCCGTACGAGCAGTACTTC.

The J gene is TRBJ2-3, the V gene TRBV5-1; TRBD2 matches 8 bases. CDR3 length: 15 residues. Germline CDR1 is SGHRS and CDR2 is YFSETQ. Trimming took 4 bases from V and 2 from J; bases not matched to a gene: 6. CDR3 region: CASSPLAEATDTQYF. CDR3 DNA sequence: TGCGCCAGCAGCCCACTAGCGGAGGCCACAGATACGCAGTATTTT.

The chain uses TRBV5-6 and TRBJ1-6; D is possibly TRBD1 (5 bases). Trimming left V 4 bases short and J 3 bases short, with 11 bases between. Looked up from germline, CDR1 is SGHDT and CDR2 is YYEEEE. The CDR3 sequence is 15 residues long. The CDR3 coding sequence is TGTGCCAGCAGCCCACAGGCGATCTATAATTCACCCCTCCACTTT. Translating it yields CASSPQAIYNSPLHF.

The genes are TRBV5-1 and TRBJ2-7; TRBD2 might be the D (5 bases). Between the trimmed V and J ends, which lost 3 bases and 3 bases, there was a span of 19 bases. This CDR3 contains 16 residues. Germline V gene data show CDR1 as SGHRS and CDR2 as YFSETQ. CDR3 sequence (DNA): TGCGCCAGCAGCTCGAATAGAAGGACGGGATTCTACGAGCAGTACTTC. It specifies CASSSNRRTGFYEQYF.

The chain recombines TRBV7-2 with TRBJ2-1; TRBD2 is a possible D gene (7 bases). V lost 0 bases and J 7 bases, leaving 19 bases between the germline ends. This CDR3 contains 17 residues. The germline V gene encodes CDR1 SGHTA and CDR2 FQGNSA. CDR3: CASSLASITRGLNEQFF. CDR3 DNA sequence: TGTGCCAGCAGCTTAGCCAGTATTACCAGGGGACTAAATGAGCAGTTCTTC.

This clone has only one observation. V and J are TRBV5-1 and TRBJ1-1; tentatively, D is TRBD1 (6 bases). Germline CDR1 and CDR2: SGHRS and YFSETQ. CDR3 length: 12 amino acids. V was clipped by 7 bases and J by 8 bases, with 15 bases between them. DNA of the CDR3: TGCGCCAGCCTCTCAGGCACAGGGGAAGCTTTCTTT. Protein product: CASLSGTGEAFF.